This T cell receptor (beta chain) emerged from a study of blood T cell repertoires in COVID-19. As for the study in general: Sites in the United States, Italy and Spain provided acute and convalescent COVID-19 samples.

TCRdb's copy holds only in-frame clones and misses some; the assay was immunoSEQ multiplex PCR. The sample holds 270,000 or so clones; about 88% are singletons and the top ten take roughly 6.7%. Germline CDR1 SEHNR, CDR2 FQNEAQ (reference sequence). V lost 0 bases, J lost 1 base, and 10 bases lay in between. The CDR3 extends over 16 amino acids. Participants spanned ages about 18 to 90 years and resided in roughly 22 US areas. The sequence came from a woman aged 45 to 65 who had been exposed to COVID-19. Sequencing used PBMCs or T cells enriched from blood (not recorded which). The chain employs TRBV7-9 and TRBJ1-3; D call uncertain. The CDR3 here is CASSLAGSLSGNTIYF. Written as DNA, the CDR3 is TGTGCCAGCAGCTTAGCAGGGAGCCTTTCTGGAAACACCATATATTTT.